Below are 24 T cell receptor beta chains sequenced from a single sample in a study of response to subunit inactivated influenza vaccine. Using its own MiXCR run on the RT-PCR reads, TCRdb lists one record per CDR3 protein. This table holds roughly 780,000 distinct CDR3 sequences, around 18% found once. The sequences come from PBMCs from blood, collected around 5 days after vaccination. The receptors stem from a man aged 50-60 years who received an inactivated influenza vaccine.

Ten or more counts support this clonotype. V usage is TRBV7-8 and J usage is TRBJ2-7, with 7 bases fitting TRBD2. The CDR3 is 14 amino acids. The germline CDR1 and CDR2 sequences are SGHVS and FQNEAQ. The junction had 6 bases not matched to a gene; V was cut back by 2 bases and J by 5 bases. This CDR3 is CASSLWGGPHEQYF. In DNA form, the CDR3 reads TGTGCCAGCAGCTTATGGGGAGGGCCCCACGAGCAGTACTTC.

This clonotype has just a few counts. This sequence joins TRBV6-1 and TRBJ1-1; D unclear. The CDR3 extends over 14 amino acids. CDR1 and CDR2 from the germline V gene are MNHNS and SASEGT. V lost 7 bases to trimming and J lost 0 bases, with 12 bases between them. The CDR3 protein is CASTQRHMNTEAFF. For the CDR3, the DNA is TGTGCCAGCACCCAAAGGCACATGAACACTGAAGCTTTCTTT.

The chain links TRBV5-6 to TRBJ1-5; possible D gene TRBD1, 5 bases. The length of the CDR3 is 13 residues. Looked up from germline, CDR1 is SGHDT and CDR2 is YYEEEE. Trimming pared 4 bases from V and 5 bases from J, leaving 10 bases between. The CDR3 DNA sequence: TGTGCCAGCAGCCTAGGGGTCGATCAGCCCCAGCATTTT. It codes for CASSLGVDQPQHF.

This clonotype was picked up a small number of times. The rearrangement links TRBV15 to TRBJ2-2; D call uncertain. Deletions cut 1 base from V and 3 bases from J, with 6 bases between. CDR1 is LNHNV and CDR2 is YYDKDF in the germline V gene (reference sequence). The CDR3 length is 14 residues. The CDR3 coding sequence is TGTGCCACCAGCAGAGTGGCAGACACCGGGGAGCTGTTTTTT. Encoded protein: CATSRVADTGELFF.

The chain's CDR3 is CSVGGWGTEAFF. The CDR3 DNA sequence: TGCAGTGTAGGAGGGTGGGGGACTGAAGCTTTCTTT. This chain uses TRBV20-1 with TRBJ1-1, with D perhaps TRBD1 (5 bases). The CDR3 has 12 amino acids. Trimming pared 7 bases from V and 5 bases from J, leaving 14 bases between. Germline V gene data show CDR1 as DFQATT and CDR2 as SNEGSKA (reference sequence).

This clonotype was seen repeatedly, ten times or more. The V call is TRBV10-3, the J call TRBJ2-7, with 7 nucleotides matching TRBD1. This CDR3 is built from 16 residues. J lost 4 bases, V lost 4 bases, and 13 bases had no gene match. Germline V gives CDR1 ENHRY, CDR2 SYGVKD. The CDR3 region has the DNA TGTGCCATCAGTGGGAATAGCGCAGGGGGAACGTACGAGCAGTACTTC. It yields the protein CAISGNSAGGTYEQYF.

This clonotype was seen many times. The rearrangement joins TRBV12-3 or TRBV12-4 to TRBJ2-5; D gene ambiguous. Trimming left V 9 bases short and J 7 bases short, with 18 bases between. The CDR3 runs to 13 residues. The CDR3 nucleotides read TGTGCCAGTCGAGTGGAGCAACTCGGGACCCAGTACTTC. Its translation: CASRVEQLGTQYF.

The chain recombines TRBV15 with TRBJ2-3; weak D call: TRBD2 (5 bases). This CDR3 comprises 13 residues. Germline lookup yields CDR1 LNHNV and CDR2 YYDKDF (reference sequence). Trimming took off 5 bases at V and 4 bases at J, with 10 bases between the two ends. The CDR3 spells CATSGRRADTQYF. CDR3 in DNA: TGTGCCACCAGCGGGAGAAGGGCAGATACGCAGTATTTT.

The gene calls are TRBV9 and TRBJ2-3; 8 bases map to TRBD2. Germline loops: CDR1 SGDLS, CDR2 YYNGEE. With 4 bases clipped from V and 4 bases from J, the junction kept 8 bases outside the gene matches. CDR3 size: 15 residues. CDR3 sequence reads: CASSFGLAVSDTQYF. CDR3 coding DNA: TGTGCCAGCAGCTTCGGACTAGCAGTATCAGATACGCAGTATTTT.

CDR3 DNA sequence: TGCGCCAGCCCGGGTGGGGACCTCTCCTACGAGCAGTACTTC. Translating it yields CASPGGDLSYEQYF. The V call is TRBV5-1, the J call TRBJ2-7, with D perhaps being TRBD1 or TRBD2 (5 bases each). V lost 7 bases, J lost 0 bases, and 14 bases lay in between. The CDR3 is 14 amino acids. Germline CDR1 and CDR2: SGHRS and YFSETQ.

This clonotype was seen more than once but under ten times. The chain recombines TRBV7-2 with TRBJ2-2; 13 nucleotides align to TRBD2. The CDR3 contains 16 residues. J gave up 4 bases and V 1 base, and 0 bases lay outside the gene matches. Germline lookup yields CDR1 SGHTA and CDR2 FQGNSA. The CDR3 nucleotides are TGTGCCAGCAGCTTAGGGACTAGCGGGAGCACCGGGGAGCTGTTTTTT. Its protein is CASSLGTSGSTGELFF.

In this sample, this clonotype turned up a few times. The chain employs TRBV7-2 and TRBJ1-1; D is undetermined. Germline assignment: CDR1 SGHTA and CDR2 FQGNSA. This CDR3 has 14 residues. Trimming removed 3 bases from V and 1 base from J, with 9 bases in between. DNA for the CDR3: TGTGCCAGCAGCTTGGAGGAGGCGAACACTGAAGCTTTCTTT. This codes for CASSLEEANTEAFF.

A note on this clonotype: A much larger clone sits a single nucleotide away, making a read error possible. The chain uses TRBV9 and TRBJ2-1; D possibly corresponds to TRBD2 (6 bases). The CDR3 contains 14 residues. In germline, CDR1 is SGDLS, CDR2 YYNGEE. The CDR3 is CASSVALAEDDQFF. In nucleotides, the CDR3 is TGTGCCAGCAGCGTAGCACTAGCTGAGGATGACCAGTTCTTC. The variable domain in full, completed from reference TRBV9 and TRBJ2-1, reads DSGVTQTPKHLITATGQRVTLRCSPRSGDLSVYWYQQSLDQGLQFLIQYYNGEERAKGNILERFSAQQFPDLHSELNLSSLELGDSALYFCASSVALAEDDQFFGPGTRLTVL.

The chain uses TRBV7-9 and TRBJ2-7; 10 bases fit TRBD2. The CDR3 is 13 residues long. Germline CDR1 is SEHNR and CDR2 is FQNEAQ (reference sequence). V gave up 5 bases and J gave up 3 bases; unmatched junction bases: 1. CDR3 bases: TGTGCCAGCAGCAAGCGGGAGGGCTACGAGCAGTACTTC. Amino acid sequence: CASSKREGYEQYF.

V gene TRBV5-6 combines with J gene TRBJ2-1, with D maybe TRBD2 (6 bases). The germline V and J ends were trimmed by 2 bases and 2 bases, with 14 bases remaining between them. CDR3 length equals 16 residues. Germline V lookup: CDR1 SGHDT, CDR2 YYEEEE. The CDR3 spells CASSFPAGYTYNEQFF. The CDR3 DNA reads TGTGCCAGCAGCTTTCCCGCGGGATATACCTACAATGAGCAGTTCTTC. Drawing the rest from reference TRBV5-6 and TRBJ2-1, the complete variable domain is DAGVTQSPTHLIKTRGQQVTLRCSPKSGHDTVSWYQQALGQGPQFIFQYYEEEERQRGNFPDRFSGHQFPNYSSELNVNALLLGDSALYLCASSFPAGYTYNEQFFGPGTRLTVL.

This clonotype was counted a few times. Sequence at one end of the junction differs from germline and may be a read error. The chain links TRBV12-3 or TRBV12-4 to TRBJ2-7; D not certain. The CDR3 loop spans 11 amino acids. In DNA, the CDR3 is TGTGCCAGCAGTTTAGGGCCCCGGGCGGCCTTC. This gives the protein CASSLGPRAAF.

This clonotype was picked up a small number of times. The chain recombines TRBV20-1 with TRBJ2-3, with D unresolved. This CDR3 spans 11 amino acids. V shed 5 bases and J shed 8 bases, with 11 bases lying between them. The germline V gene has CDR1 DFQATT and CDR2 SNEGSKA (reference sequence). In nucleotides, the CDR3 is TGCAGTGCTGGACGGCCGGGTACGCAGTATTTT. It yields the protein CSAGRPGTQYF.

This chain connects TRBV12-3 or TRBV12-4 to TRBJ2-7; TRBD2 matches 11 bases. The CDR3 is 15 amino acids. Unmatched junction bases numbered 9, after V lost 5 bases and J lost 6 bases. Written as DNA, the CDR3 is TGTGCCAGCAGTGTCATGACTAGCGGGGTTGGCGAGCAGTACTTC. It yields the protein CASSVMTSGVGEQYF.

This clonotype was recorded at least ten times. The chain uses TRBV6-2 or TRBV6-3 and TRBJ2-1, with 9 bases identical to TRBD2. This CDR3 has 17 residues. The V gene end was trimmed by 2 bases and the J gene end by 6 bases; junction bases not matched to a gene: 11. In germline, CDR1 is MNHEY, CDR2 SVGEGT. CDR3 in DNA: TGTGCCAGCAGTTACGGTTGGGCGGGAGGGCCTCGCAATGAGCAGTTCTTC. Protein product: CASSYGWAGGPRNEQFF.

This chain connects TRBV20-1 to TRBJ1-6; 11 nucleotides align to TRBD1. Germline-derived CDR1 and CDR2 are DFQATT and SNEGSKA (reference sequence). The CDR3 contains 19 residues. The J segment lost 0 bases and the V segment lost 5 bases, leaving 12 bases of the junction unmatched. CDR3 nucleotide sequence: TGCAGTGCTGGTAAAATTCCGGGACAGGGGGGCTCCTATAATTCACCCCTCCACTTT. Protein: CSAGKIPGQGGSYNSPLHF.

This clonotype was detected a few times. The V gene is TRBV6-5, the J gene TRBJ1-2; no firm D call. Germline loops: CDR1 MNHEY, CDR2 SVGAGI. Trimming removed 5 bases from V and 8 bases from J, with 12 bases in between. CDR3 length: 12 residues. CDR3 DNA: TGTGCCAGCAGTCCAGGACCGGGGGGCTACACCTTC. This translates into CASSPGPGGYTF.

This clonotype has a count of ten or more. This chain connects TRBV6-1 to TRBJ2-7; D tentatively fits TRBD1 or TRBD2 (5 bases each). Deletions cut 8 bases from V and 3 bases from J, with 23 bases between. The CDR3 sequence is 16 residues long. Germline V gene data show CDR1 as MNHNS and CDR2 as SASEGT. The CDR3 DNA is TGTGCCAGCCGGGACGGATTTTTAGTCCCTTTCTACGAGCAGTACTTC. It encodes CASRDGFLVPFYEQYF.

In DNA form, the CDR3 reads TGTGCCAGCAGTCCCCTGCGGAACAATGAGCAGTTCTTC. This translates into CASSPLRNNEQFF. The chain couples TRBV12-3 or TRBV12-4 to TRBJ2-1; D not resolved. The CDR3 covers 13 residues. V was cut by 5 bases and J by 5 bases, with 10 bases left in between.

The chain employs TRBV25-1 and TRBJ2-7; D remains unclear. V dropped 2 bases and J dropped 4 bases, with 6 bases sitting between them. The germline gives CDR1 MGHDK, CDR2 SYGVNS. The CDR3 length is 12 residues. CDR3 region: CASSEGEYEQYF. The CDR3 DNA reads TGTGCCAGCAGTGAAGGAGAATACGAGCAGTACTTC.